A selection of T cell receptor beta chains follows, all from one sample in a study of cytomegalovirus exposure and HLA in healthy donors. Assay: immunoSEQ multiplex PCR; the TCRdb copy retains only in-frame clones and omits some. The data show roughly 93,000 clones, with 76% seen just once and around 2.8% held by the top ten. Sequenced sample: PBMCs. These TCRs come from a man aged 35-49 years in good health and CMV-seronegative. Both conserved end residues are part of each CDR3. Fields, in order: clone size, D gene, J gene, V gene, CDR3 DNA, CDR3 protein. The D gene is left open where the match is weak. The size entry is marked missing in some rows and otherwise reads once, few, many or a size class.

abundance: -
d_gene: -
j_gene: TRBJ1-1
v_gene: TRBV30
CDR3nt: TGTGCCTGGAGTGTAGACAGGTGGGGGACTGAAGCTTTCTTT
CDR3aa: CAWSVDRWGTEAFF

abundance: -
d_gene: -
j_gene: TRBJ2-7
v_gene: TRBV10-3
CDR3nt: TGTGCCATCAGTGATCACTCCTACGAGCAGTACTTC
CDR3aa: CAISDHSYEQYF

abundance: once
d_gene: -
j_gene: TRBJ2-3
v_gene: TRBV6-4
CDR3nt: TGTGCCAGCAGTGACTCTGGCAGGGTAAAAGATACGCAGTATTTT
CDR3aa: CASSDSGRVKDTQYF

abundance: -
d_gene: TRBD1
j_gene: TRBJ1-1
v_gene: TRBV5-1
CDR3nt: TGCGCCAGCAGCTTGGGACAGGGTAGGAACACTGAAGCTTTCTTT
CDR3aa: CASSLGQGRNTEAFF

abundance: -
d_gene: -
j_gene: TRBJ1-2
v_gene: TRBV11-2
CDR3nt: TGTGCCAGCAGCCATCCACCGGGAGCCAAATCGGGCTATGGCTACACCTTC
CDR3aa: CASSHPPGAKSGYGYTF

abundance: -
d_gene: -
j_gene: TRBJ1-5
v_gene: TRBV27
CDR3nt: TGTGCCAGCAGTTTTGGGACTGAGAATCAGCCCCAGCATTTT
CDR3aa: CASSFGTENQPQHF

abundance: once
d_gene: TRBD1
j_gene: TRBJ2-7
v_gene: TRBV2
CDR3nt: TGTGCCAGCAGGGAAGGACAGGGGGCAACGTACGAGCAGTACTTC
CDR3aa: CASREGQGATYEQYF

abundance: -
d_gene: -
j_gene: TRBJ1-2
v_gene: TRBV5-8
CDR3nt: TGTGCCAGCAGCTTGGCGCAGGGGAGAGTCTATGGCTACACCTTC
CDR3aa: CASSLAQGRVYGYTF

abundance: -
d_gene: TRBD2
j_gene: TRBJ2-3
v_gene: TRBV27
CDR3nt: TGTGCCAGCAGTCCGATGTCGGCTAGCGGGGGGGCATCAGATACGCAGTATTTT
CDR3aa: CASSPMSASGGASDTQYF

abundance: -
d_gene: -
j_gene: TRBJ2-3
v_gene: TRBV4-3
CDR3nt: TGCGCCAGCAGCCCCAAGGGGGGGTTTTTCACAGATACGCAGTATTTT
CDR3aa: CASSPKGGFFTDTQYF

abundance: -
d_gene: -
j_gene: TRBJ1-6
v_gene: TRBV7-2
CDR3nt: TGTGCCAGCAGCTTAGCCCCCGGAACAGGGAATTCACCCCTCCACTTT
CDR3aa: CASSLAPGTGNSPLHF

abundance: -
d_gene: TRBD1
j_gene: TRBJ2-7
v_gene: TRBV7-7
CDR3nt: TGTGCCAGCAGCTCGGACAGGGCGACCGAGCAGTACTTC
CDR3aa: CASSSDRATEQYF

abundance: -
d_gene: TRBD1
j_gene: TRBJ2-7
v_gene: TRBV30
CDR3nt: TGTGCCTGGTTTCCGGGACAGGGGTTCCACGAGCAGTACTTC
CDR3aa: CAWFPGQGFHEQYF

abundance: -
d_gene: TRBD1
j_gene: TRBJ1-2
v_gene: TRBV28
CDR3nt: TGTGCCAGCAGTTTACCTCCGGGACAGGGGATCTATGGCTACACCTTC
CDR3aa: CASSLPPGQGIYGYTF

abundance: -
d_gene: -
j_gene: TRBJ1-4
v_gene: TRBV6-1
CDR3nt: TGTGCCAGCAGTGACTTGGGGGCGTCCTCTTTGGAAAAACTGTTTTTT
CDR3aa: CASSDLGASSLEKLFF

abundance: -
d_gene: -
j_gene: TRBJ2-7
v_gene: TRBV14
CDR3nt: TGTGCCAGCACCCAAGTAGGCGGCAATTCCTACGAGCAGTACTTC
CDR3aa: CASTQVGGNSYEQYF

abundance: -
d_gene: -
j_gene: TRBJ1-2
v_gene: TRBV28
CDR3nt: TGTGCCAGCAGTTTTCCCCCTCCCAACTCGGGCTACACCTTC
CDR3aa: CASSFPPPNSGYTF

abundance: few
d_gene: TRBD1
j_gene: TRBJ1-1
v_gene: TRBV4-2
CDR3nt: TGTGCCAGCAGCCAAGAGGGGGACAGGGATACTGAAGCTTTCTTT
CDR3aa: CASSQEGDRDTEAFF

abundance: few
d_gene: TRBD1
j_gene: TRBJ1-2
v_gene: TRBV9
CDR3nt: TGTGCCAGCAGCCCTTTGGACAGGGTCGAAGGTGGCTACACCTTC
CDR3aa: CASSPLDRVEGGYTF

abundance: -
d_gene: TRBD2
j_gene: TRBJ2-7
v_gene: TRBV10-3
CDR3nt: TGTGCCATATCGAGCAGCGGGGGAGTCTACGAGCAGTACTTC
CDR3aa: CAISSSGGVYEQYF

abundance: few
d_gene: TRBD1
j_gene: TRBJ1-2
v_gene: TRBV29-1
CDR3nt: TGCAGCGTCTACGGGGACAGCACTCACTATGGCTACACCTTC
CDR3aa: CSVYGDSTHYGYTF

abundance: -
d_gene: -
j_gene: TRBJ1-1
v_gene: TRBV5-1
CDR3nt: TGCGCCAGCAGCTTGCAGGGGTCCACTGAAGCTTTCTTT
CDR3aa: CASSLQGSTEAFF

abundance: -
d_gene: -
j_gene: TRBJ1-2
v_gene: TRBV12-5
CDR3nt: TGTGCTAGTGGTTTGATAGGGGATCCCTATGGCTACACCTTC
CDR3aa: CASGLIGDPYGYTF

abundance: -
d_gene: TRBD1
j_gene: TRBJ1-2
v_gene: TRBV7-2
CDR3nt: TGTGCCAGCAGCCAACAGGGACAGGGTAACGATGGCTACACCTTC
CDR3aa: CASSQQGQGNDGYTF

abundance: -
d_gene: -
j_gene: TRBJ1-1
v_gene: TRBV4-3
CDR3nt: TGCGCCAGCAGCCAAGATAGCAGCACTGAAGCTTTCTTT
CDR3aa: CASSQDSSTEAFF

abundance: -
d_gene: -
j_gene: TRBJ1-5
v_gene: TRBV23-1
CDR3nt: TGCGCCAGCAGTCGCCCCGACAGGATAAATCAGCCCCAGCATTTT
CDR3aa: CASSRPDRINQPQHF

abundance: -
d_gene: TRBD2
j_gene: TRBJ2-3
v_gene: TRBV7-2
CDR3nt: TGTGCCAGCAGCTCCCGCGGGGGGACCAGCACAGATACGCAGTATTTT
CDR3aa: CASSSRGGTSTDTQYF

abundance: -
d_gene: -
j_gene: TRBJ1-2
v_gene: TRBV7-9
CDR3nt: TGTGCCAGCAGCTGGGGGACAACCAACTATGGCTACACCTTC
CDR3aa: CASSWGTTNYGYTF

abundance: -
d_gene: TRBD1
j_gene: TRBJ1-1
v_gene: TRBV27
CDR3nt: TGTGCCAGCAGCTTCAGGACAGGGGGCTTGAGATTTGAAGCTTTCTTT
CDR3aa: CASSFRTGGLRFEAFF

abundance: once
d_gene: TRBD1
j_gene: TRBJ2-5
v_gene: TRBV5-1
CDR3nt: TGCGCCAGCAGCTTGGGGAGGACAGGGGGAGAGACCCAGTACTTC
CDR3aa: CASSLGRTGGETQYF

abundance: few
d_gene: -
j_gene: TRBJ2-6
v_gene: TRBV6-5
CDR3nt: TGTGCCAGCAGTTACAGTGACAGATACAACGTCCTGACTTTC
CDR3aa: CASSYSDRYNVLTF

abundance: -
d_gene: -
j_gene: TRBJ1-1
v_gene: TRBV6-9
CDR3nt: TGTGCCAGCAGTTATAGACAGCCGAACACTGAAGCTTTCTTT
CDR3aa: CASSYRQPNTEAFF

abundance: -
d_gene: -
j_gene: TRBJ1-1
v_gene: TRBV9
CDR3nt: TGTGCCAGCAGCGTAGTTCCGGGGTTCGGTGAAGCTTTCTTT
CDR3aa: CASSVVPGFGEAFF

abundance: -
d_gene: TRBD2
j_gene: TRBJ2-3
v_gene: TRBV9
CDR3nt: TGTGCCAGCAGCGTAGACGGTCGGCTAGCGGGGGGGCCTAGCACAGATACGCAGTATTTT
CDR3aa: CASSVDGRLAGGPSTDTQYF

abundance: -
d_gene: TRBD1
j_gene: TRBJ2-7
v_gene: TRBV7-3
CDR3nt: TGTGCCAGCAGCGCAACCGGGACAGGCAACGAGCAGTACTTC
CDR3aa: CASSATGTGNEQYF

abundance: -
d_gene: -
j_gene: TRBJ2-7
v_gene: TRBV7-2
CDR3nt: TGTGCCAGCAGCTTAGGTTTCATACGGAGCTCCTACGAGCAGTACTTC
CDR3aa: CASSLGFIRSSYEQYF

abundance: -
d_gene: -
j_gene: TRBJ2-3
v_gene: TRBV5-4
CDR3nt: TGTGCCAGCACCTTCAGCGGCACCACAGATACGCAGTATTTT
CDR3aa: CASTFSGTTDTQYF

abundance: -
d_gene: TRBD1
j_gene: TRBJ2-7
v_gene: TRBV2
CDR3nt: TGTGCCAGACAGGGGGCTAATTACGAGCAGTACTTC
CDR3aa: CARQGANYEQYF

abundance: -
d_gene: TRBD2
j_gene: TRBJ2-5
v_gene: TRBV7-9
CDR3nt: TGTGCCAGCAGCTTACAACTAGCGGGTGAGGAGACCCAGTACTTC
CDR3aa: CASSLQLAGEETQYF